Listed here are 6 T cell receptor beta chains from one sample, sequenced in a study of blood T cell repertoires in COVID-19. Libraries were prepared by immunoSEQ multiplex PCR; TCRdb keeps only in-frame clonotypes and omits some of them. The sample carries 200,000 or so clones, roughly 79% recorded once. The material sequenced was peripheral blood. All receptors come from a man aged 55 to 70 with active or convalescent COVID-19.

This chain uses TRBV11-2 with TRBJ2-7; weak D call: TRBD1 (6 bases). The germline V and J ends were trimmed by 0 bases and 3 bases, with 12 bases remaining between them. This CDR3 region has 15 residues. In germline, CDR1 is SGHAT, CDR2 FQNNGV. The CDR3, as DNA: TGTGCCAGCAGCTTAGATCGGACAGCGATCTACGAGCAGTACTTC. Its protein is CASSLDRTAIYEQYF.

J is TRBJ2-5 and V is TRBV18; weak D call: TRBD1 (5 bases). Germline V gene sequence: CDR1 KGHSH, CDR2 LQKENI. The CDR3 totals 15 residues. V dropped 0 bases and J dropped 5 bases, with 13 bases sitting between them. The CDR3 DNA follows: TGTGCCAGCTCACCACCCCCAGGGATATCGGAGACCCAGTACTTC. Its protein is CASSPPPGISETQYF.

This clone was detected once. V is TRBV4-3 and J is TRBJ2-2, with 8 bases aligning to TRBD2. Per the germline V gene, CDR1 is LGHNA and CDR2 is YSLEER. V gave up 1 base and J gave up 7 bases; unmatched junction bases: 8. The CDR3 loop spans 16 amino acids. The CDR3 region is CASSQGKREYVGELFF. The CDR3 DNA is TGCGCCAGCAGCCAAGGGAAGCGGGAGTATGTCGGGGAGCTGTTTTTT.

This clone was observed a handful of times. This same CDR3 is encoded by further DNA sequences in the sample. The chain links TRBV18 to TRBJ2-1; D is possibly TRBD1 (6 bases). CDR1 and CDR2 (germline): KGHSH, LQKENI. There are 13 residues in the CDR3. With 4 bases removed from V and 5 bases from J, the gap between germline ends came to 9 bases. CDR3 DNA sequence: TGTGCCAGCTCACGGGACACTCACAATGAGCAGTTCTTC. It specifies CASSRDTHNEQFF.

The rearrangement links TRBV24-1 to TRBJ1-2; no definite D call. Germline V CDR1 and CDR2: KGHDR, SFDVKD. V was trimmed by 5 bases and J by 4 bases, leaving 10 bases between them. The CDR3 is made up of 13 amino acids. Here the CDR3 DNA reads TGTGCCACCAGTGCCGAACCGGTCTATGGCTACACCTTC. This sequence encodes CATSAEPVYGYTF.

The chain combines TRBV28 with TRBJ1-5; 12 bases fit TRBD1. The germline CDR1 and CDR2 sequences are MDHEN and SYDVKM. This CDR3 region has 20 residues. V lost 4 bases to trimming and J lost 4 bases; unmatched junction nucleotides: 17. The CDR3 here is CASSSLLGGTGGIWNQPQHF. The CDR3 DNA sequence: TGTGCCAGCAGTTCCCTCCTCGGTGGGACAGGGGGCATTTGGAATCAGCCCCAGCATTTT.